The clone carrying this TCR beta chain appeared a single time. Its antigen is not identified. Produced via immunoSEQ multiplex PCR; TCRdb's table is partial and in-frame only. The sample consists of 40,000 or so clones, 80% to 90% of them appearing once. The sample comes from a study of radiotherapy plus CTLA-4 blockade in lung cancer. Study outcomes and limitations: Expansion of tumor-derived TCR clones was observed in blood after radiotherapy plus ipilimumab.

This CDR3 spans 17 amino acids. The trim removed 7 bases at V and 1 base at J, leaving 7 bases unmatched. The germline gives CDR1 LNHNV, CDR2 YYDKDF (reference sequence). The chain has TRBV15 and TRBJ2-1; 13 bases are shared with TRBD2. The material sequenced was peripheral blood, taken from a patient treated with radiotherapy plus ipilimumab. This TCR was sampled from a human donor with non-small cell lung cancer whose response to radiotherapy plus ipilimumab could not be evaluated. The CDR3 region is CATTTGLAGRSYNEQFF. The CDR3 DNA follows: TGTGCCACCACCACGGGACTAGCGGGAAGGTCCTACAATGAGCAGTTCTTC.